The 23 T cell receptor beta chains in this list originate from one sample, sequenced in a study of T cells in Graves' hyperthyroidism and ophthalmopathy. Researchers took RNA transcripts and amplified the TCR beta CDR3 regions from them. Researchers ran a first-round RT-PCR on the TCR CDR3 using the HTBI primer set. Each CDR3 protein is one row after TCRdb ran MiXCR on the multiplex PCR reads. The sample lists 490,000 or so distinct CDR3 sequences, 40% to 50% occurring once. The specimen was peripheral blood or thyroid tissue (not recorded which). All receptors derive from an adult woman with Graves' disease, either hyperthyroidism or ophthalmopathy (not recorded which).

With respect to this clonotype: One junction end disagrees with the germline gene, perhaps due to a read error. The chain links TRBV7-3 to TRBJ2-7; the D gene is possibly TRBD2 (5 bases). The CDR3 contains 13 residues. The V gene's germline CDR1 is SGHTA and CDR2 FQGTGA. The CDR3 DNA is TGTGCCGGCAGCTTAGGGAGAACCTACGAGCAGTACTTC. Protein product: CAGSLGRTYEQYF.

In the case of this clonotype: Since no conserved phenylalanine or tryptophan closes the CDR3, a read error is the likely cause. Because the CDR3's place on the DNA is in doubt, the DNA is left out and the CDR3 is given as listed by TCRdb. This sequence joins TRBV6-5 and TRBJ2-6; the table's D gene call, TRBD1, was not cross checked with the DNA. Germline-derived CDR1 and CDR2 are MNHEY and SVGAGI. The CDR3 totals 10 residues, both ends included. The CDR3 spells CASSDGTLNT.

This clonotype was detected only a few times. The chain carries TRBV5-4 and TRBJ2-5, with TRBD1 matching 11 bases. The CDR3 has 17 residues. Per germline, CDR1 SGHNT and CDR2 YYREEE (reference sequence). J gave up 5 bases and V 4 bases, and 13 bases lay outside the gene matches. The CDR3 nucleotides are TGTGCCAGCAGCCTACGGACAGGGGGCCTAGTCTCGGAGACCCAGTACTTC. Protein: CASSLRTGGLVSETQYF. Full variable domain (outside the CDR3, taken from reference TRBV5-4 and TRBJ2-5): ETGVTQSPTHLIKTRGQQVTLRCSSQSGHNTVSWYQQALGQGPQFIFQYYREEENGRGNFPPRFSGLQFPNYSSELNVNALELDDSALYLCASSLRTGGLVSETQYFGPGTRLLVL.

Points on this clonotype: A much more abundant neighbour one base away suggests this may be a read error. The chain employs TRBV7-2 and TRBJ2-7; D is unresolved. The CDR3 consists of 14 residues. Germline CDR1 SGHTA, CDR2 FQGNSA. The V end was cut by 4 bases, the J end by 2 bases, with 12 bases between. The CDR3 DNA is TGTGCCAGCAGCTCCTTTGGCCCACCCTACGAGCAGTACTTC. Translating it yields CASSSFGPPYEQYF. Supplemented by reference TRBV7-2 and TRBJ2-7, the full variable domain reads GAGVSQSPSNKVTEKGKDVELRCDPISGHTALYWYRQSLGQGLEFLIYFQGNSAPDKSGLPSDRFSAERTGGSVSTLTIQRTQQEDSAVYLCASSSFGPPYEQYFGPGTRLTVT.

In this sample, this clonotype turned up once. At one of its ends the junction is not consistent with the germline gene, which may arise from a read error. V and J are TRBV7-3 and TRBJ2-7; 8 nucleotides align to TRBD2. This CDR3 contains 16 residues. From germline, CDR1 is SGHTA and CDR2 FQGTGA. CDR3 sequence: CASSQLDLFQAGEEYF. The CDR3 nucleotides are TGCGCCAGCAGCCAATTGGACCTGTTTCAAGCGGGGGAGGAGTACTTC.

This clonotype was seen a few times. J is TRBJ1-1 and V is TRBV25-1; the match to TRBD1 covers 7 bases. The CDR3 loop spans 11 amino acids. CDR1 is MGHDK and CDR2 is SYGVNS in the germline V gene. After removal of 9 bases from V and 9 bases from J, the junction contained 7 bases not matched to a gene. CDR3 protein: CASGSGQQAFF. The CDR3 bases are TGTGCCAGTGGGTCGGGACAGCAAGCTTTCTTT.

This clonotype came up a few times. The chain employs TRBV5-1 and TRBJ1-6, with 10 nucleotides matching TRBD1. Germline-derived CDR1 and CDR2 are SGHRS and YFSETQ. V shed 4 bases, J shed 5 bases, and the junction held 9 bases outside the gene matches. The CDR3 consists of 17 residues. CDR3 sequence (DNA): TGCGCCAGCAGCAACCGACAGGGGGCCATCGATAATTCACCCCTCCACTTT. It yields the protein CASSNRQGAIDNSPLHF.

The chain recombines TRBV7-8 with TRBJ1-5; D unclear. The CDR3 sequence is 12 residues long. Germline V gives CDR1 SGHVS, CDR2 FQNEAQ. Trimming took 8 bases from V and 3 from J, leaving 8 bases between them. CDR3 sequence (DNA): TGTGCCAGCCACAACCCCAATCAGCCCCAGCATTTT. Protein: CASHNPNQPQHF.

The chain uses TRBV29-1 and TRBJ1-3, with D uncertain. Germline CDR1 is SQVTM and CDR2 is ANQGSEA. Trimming took 4 bases from V and 8 from J, leaving 18 bases between them. The CDR3 runs to 14 residues. The CDR3 region has the DNA TGCAGCGTTGTCCGGGGAAACTATGGCTACACCATATATTTT. Translation: CSVVRGNYGYTIYF.

This chain uses TRBV7-9 with TRBJ2-7; D might be TRBD2 (5 bases). The CDR3 length is 13 residues. The V gene's germline CDR1 is SEHNR and CDR2 FQNEAQ (reference sequence). With 3 bases removed from V and 3 bases from J, the gap between germline ends came to 9 bases. The CDR3, as DNA: TGTGCCAGCAGCTTGGGAGAAAACTACGAGCAGTACTTC. It encodes CASSLGENYEQYF.

The J gene is TRBJ2-2, the V gene TRBV15, with no clear D. Germline values: CDR1 LNHNV, CDR2 YYDKDF (reference sequence). V was trimmed by 3 bases and J by 5 bases, leaving 4 bases between them. The CDR3 has 12 residues. The CDR3 protein is CATSRRTGELFF. The CDR3 DNA reads as TGTGCCACCAGCAGGAGAACCGGGGAGCTGTTTTTT.

The chain is built from TRBV6-6 and TRBJ1-6; 9 positions match TRBD1. V trimming: 2 bases; J trimming: 7 bases; junction bases outside the gene matches: 3. From germline, CDR1 is MNHNY and CDR2 SVGAGI (reference sequence). CDR3 length: 15 residues. CDR3 nucleotides: TGTGCCAGCAGTTACCGGGACAGGGAAAATTCACCCCTCCACTTT. Amino acid sequence: CASSYRDRENSPLHF.

This chain connects TRBV24-1 to TRBJ2-5; TRBD2 might be the D (5 bases). CDR1 and CDR2 from the germline V gene are KGHDR and SFDVKD. Deletions cut 4 bases from V and 6 bases from J, with 17 bases between. The CDR3 has 15 residues. The CDR3 DNA sequence: TGTGCCACCAGTGACTCAGTCGGGCCCGGGAAGACCCAGTACTTC. Translated, it gives CATSDSVGPGKTQYF.

Written as DNA, the CDR3 is TGTGCCAGTACATTCCGGGACAGGAACTACGAGCAGTACTTC. Its translation is CASTFRDRNYEQYF. The rearrangement joins TRBV19 to TRBJ2-7, with 8 bases matching TRBD1. The CDR3 is made up of 14 amino acids. J gave up 3 bases and V 7 bases, and 8 bases lay outside the gene matches. In germline, CDR1 is LNHDA, CDR2 SQIVND (reference sequence).

This clonotype was counted ten times or more. The chain combines TRBV24-1 with TRBJ2-5; D is undetermined. This CDR3 comprises 14 residues. Per germline, CDR1 KGHDR and CDR2 SFDVKD. Trimming took off 3 bases at V and 7 bases at J, with 14 bases between the two ends. The CDR3 is CATSDPVAAGTQYF. CDR3 bases: TGTGCCACCAGTGATCCAGTAGCAGCAGGGACCCAGTACTTC.

The sample holds a few counts of this clonotype. The chain links TRBV7-2 to TRBJ1-4; the match to TRBD1 covers 7 bases. The CDR3 has 13 residues. The V and J ends lost 5 bases and 8 bases, in that order; junction bases with no gene match: 5. The germline gives CDR1 SGHTA, CDR2 FQGNSA. The CDR3 coding sequence is TGTGCCAGCAGCCCAGACAGGGAGGAAAAACTGTTTTTT. It codes for CASSPDREEKLFF. Based on the CDR3 plus reference TRBV7-2 and TRBJ1-4, the full variable domain is GAGVSQSPSNKVTEKGKDVELRCDPISGHTALYWYRQSLGQGLEFLIYFQGNSAPDKSGLPSDRFSAERTGGSVSTLTIQRTQQEDSAVYLCASSPDREEKLFFGSGTQLSVL.

The gene calls are TRBV12-3 or TRBV12-4 and TRBJ1-4, with TRBD1 matching over 9 bases. V lost 4 bases and J lost 7; bases outside the gene matches: 7. This CDR3 has 15 amino acids. CDR3 nucleotides: TGTGCCAGCAGTTCCCCGGGACAGGGAGGTGAAAAACTGTTTTTT. Residues: CASSSPGQGGEKLFF.

The chain joins TRBV12-5 to TRBJ1-1, with D tentatively TRBD1 (6 bases). From germline, CDR1 is LGHNT and CDR2 FRNRAP. V was cut by 7 bases and J by 3 bases, with 24 bases left in between. The CDR3 covers 17 residues. The CDR3 DNA reads as TGTGCTAGTGCTTCGAACCACCAGGGGTCCGATTACACTGAAGCTTTCTTT. Its protein product is CASASNHQGSDYTEAFF.

The V and J genes are TRBV29-1 and TRBJ1-1, with D unresolved. In germline, CDR1 is SQVTM, CDR2 ANQGSEA. The CDR3 is made up of 11 amino acids. V was trimmed by 2 bases and J by 5 bases, leaving 6 bases between them. The CDR3, as DNA: TGCAGCGTTGAAACTTTGACTGAAGCTTTCTTT. This sequence encodes CSVETLTEAFF.

To note about this clonotype: This could be a read error, since a much larger clone is one nucleotide away. The chain recombines TRBV6-1 with TRBJ1-5, with TRBD1 matching 9 bases. The CDR3 spans 15 residues. Germline CDR1 reads MNHNS; CDR2 reads SASEGT. CDR3 region: CVSRIDRGINQPQHF. CDR3 in DNA: TGTGTCAGCAGAATCGACAGGGGGATCAATCAGCCCCAGCATTTT.

The chain couples TRBV7-9 to TRBJ1-2; 9 nucleotides agree with TRBD1. Germline assignment: CDR1 SEHNR and CDR2 FQNEAQ (reference sequence). The length of the CDR3 is 15 residues. The junction had 8 bases not matched to a gene; V was cut back by 5 bases and J by 4 bases. This CDR3 is CASSLPQGAGYGYTF. CDR3 coding DNA: TGTGCCAGCAGCCTACCACAGGGGGCGGGCTATGGCTACACCTTC.

This clonotype was counted at least ten times. V and J are TRBV5-1 and TRBJ1-1; D uncertain. CDR3 length equals 15 residues. V was clipped by 3 bases and J by 3 bases, with 15 bases between them. The germline CDR1 and CDR2 sequences are SGHRS and YFSETQ. CDR3 sequence: CASSYMASGYTEAFF. The CDR3 DNA reads TGCGCCAGCAGCTACATGGCCTCCGGGTACACTGAAGCTTTCTTT.

This chain connects TRBV29-1 to TRBJ1-2, with TRBD1 as a possible D gene (5 bases). The V end lost 0 bases, the J end lost 6 bases, and 11 bases lay between the germline ends. The CDR3 totals 13 residues. Per germline, CDR1 SQVTM and CDR2 ANQGSEA. The CDR3 DNA sequence: TGCAGCGTTGAAGATCGGGGGGACGATGGCTACACCTTC. Its protein is CSVEDRGDDGYTF.